This TCR beta chain is from a study of response to subunit inactivated influenza vaccine. TCRdb passed the RT-PCR reads through MiXCR, listing each CDR3 protein once. The repertoire holds a few hundred thousand distinct CDR3 sequences, around 15% seen once, with more than 9.5% in the top ten. As for this clonotype: Its antigen remains unknown.

Study-wide points: The authors suggested that every seasonal influenza vaccination recruits few new T cells.

V lost 3 bases and J lost 4; bases outside the gene matches: 6. CDR3 size: 15 residues. The specimen was PBMCs from blood, collected about 13 days after vaccination. V is TRBV12-3 or TRBV12-4 and J is TRBJ1-5, with 7 bases fitting TRBD1. The clonotype comes from a man over 45 who received an inactivated influenza vaccine. The DNA for the CDR3 is TGTGCCAGCAGTTTTCAGACAGGGTTTAATCAGCCCCAGCATTTT. This encodes CASSFQTGFNQPQHF.